Below, 25 T cell receptor beta chains from the same sample are listed, as sequenced in a study of graft-versus-host responses after intestinal transplantation (dated by TCRdb to the early 2020s). In light of the paper, this sample's time point label describes: cells obtained before transplantation from donor or recipient. The antigens for these receptors are not known. Library preparation used the immunoSEQ multiplex PCR assay. TCRdb limited this immuneACCESS table to in-frame rearrangements with V and J called. A share of clones is missing; checked studies link under half to unresolved V genes, and the rest is unexplained. The sample profile shows over 85,000 clones; 75% to 95% of them were found once. The top ten hold about 0.18% of the sample. Material: unstimulated CD4+ T cells sorted from spleen or lymph node cells, obtained before transplant. These receptors all stem from a human donor who was the organ donor for an intestinal transplant.

The chain links TRBV10-1 to TRBJ1-4; the D gene is possibly TRBD1 (5 bases). Germline values: CDR1 WNHNN, CDR2 SYGVQD (reference sequence). The CDR3 spans 14 residues. Trimming pared 7 bases from V and 3 bases from J, leaving 12 bases between. CDR3 sequence reads: CASTLRGANEKLFF. DNA of the CDR3: TGCGCCAGCACCCTCCGGGGGGCTAATGAAAAACTGTTTTTT.

This clone was seen just once. The V call is TRBV4-1, the J call TRBJ2-3; D possibly corresponds to TRBD2 (6 bases). The germline gives CDR1 MGHRA, CDR2 YSYEKL. The CDR3 loop spans 16 amino acids. Trimming cost V 2 bases and J 4 bases, with 16 bases left between them. The CDR3 is CASSQFGGVGADTQYF. The CDR3 bases are TGCGCCAGCAGCCAATTCGGAGGGGTTGGGGCAGATACGCAGTATTTT.

The V and J genes are TRBV2 and TRBJ2-7, with 12 nucleotides matching TRBD2. The CDR3 sequence is 16 residues long. J lost 1 base, V lost 3 bases, and 4 bases had no gene match. The germline V gene has CDR1 SNHLY and CDR2 FYNNEI. As DNA, the CDR3 is TGTGCCAGCAGTGATCCGACTAGCGGGGGATCCTACGAGCAGTACTTC. Translated: CASSDPTSGGSYEQYF.

The genes are TRBV5-1 and TRBJ2-5; TRBD2 agrees at 9 bases. Germline-derived CDR1 and CDR2 are SGHRS and YFSETQ. Trimming removed 4 bases from V and 5 bases from J; junction bases left unmatched: 6. CDR3 size: 14 residues. CDR3 sequence reads: CASSPGLARETQYF. Written as DNA, the CDR3 is TGCGCCAGCAGCCCGGGACTAGCTCGGGAGACCCAGTACTTC.

The chain recombines TRBV6-1 with TRBJ1-5; 9 bases are a match to TRBD1. CDR1 MNHNS and CDR2 SASEGT come from the germline V gene. The CDR3 sequence is 15 residues long. V lost 6 bases to trimming and J lost 4 bases; unmatched junction nucleotides: 7. The CDR3 region is CASSLTTGGNQPQHF. CDR3 DNA sequence: TGTGCCAGCAGCCTTACGACAGGGGGAAATCAGCCCCAGCATTTT.

The rearrangement uses TRBV7-2 and TRBJ2-3; TRBD2 aligns across 7 bases. The CDR3 is 16 amino acids. Per the germline V gene, CDR1 is SGHTA and CDR2 is FQGNSA. V shed 5 bases and J 2 bases; nucleotides not matched to a gene: 10. The CDR3 nucleotides are TGTGCCAGCAGCGCCTCCCTAGCGGATTACACAGATACGCAGTATTTT. It specifies CASSASLADYTDTQYF. Based on the CDR3 plus reference TRBV7-2 and TRBJ2-3, the full variable domain is GAGVSQSPSNKVTEKGKDVELRCDPISGHTALYWYRQSLGQGLEFLIYFQGNSAPDKSGLPSDRFSAERTGGSVSTLTIQRTQQEDSAVYLCASSASLADYTDTQYFGPGTRLTVL.

The chain combines TRBV5-6 with TRBJ1-2, with D possibly matching TRBD1 (5 bases). The ends were cut back, 1 base at V and 4 bases at J, with 8 bases in the middle. Germline CDR1 and CDR2: SGHDT and YYEEEE. This CDR3 region has 13 residues. The DNA of the CDR3 is TGTGCCAGCAGCTTGCAGGGCGGCTATGGCTACACCTTC. Translated, it gives CASSLQGGYGYTF.

The chain uses TRBV9 and TRBJ2-5; 12 bases agree with TRBD1. CDR1 SGDLS and CDR2 YYNGEE come from the germline V gene. J was trimmed by 5 bases and V by 5 bases; bases with no gene match: 7. The CDR3 is 15 amino acids. The CDR3 spells CASSWGQGAWETQYF. The CDR3 DNA is TGTGCCAGCAGTTGGGGACAGGGGGCATGGGAGACCCAGTACTTC.

This clone was seen once. V gene TRBV7-3 combines with J gene TRBJ2-7; TRBD2 matches 8 bases. Germline V gene sequence: CDR1 SGHTA, CDR2 FQGTGA. The CDR3 runs to 13 residues. V lost 4 bases and J lost 4; bases outside the gene matches: 3. CDR3 loop: CASSSGLAYEQYF. For the CDR3, the DNA is TGTGCCAGCAGCTCCGGACTAGCTTACGAGCAGTACTTC.

The DNA for the CDR3 is TGTGCCAGCAGACCACGAGGGGCTAGCGACTACGAGCAGTACTTC. Translated, it gives CASRPRGASDYEQYF. The V gene is TRBV7-2, the J gene TRBJ2-7; perhaps TRBD2 as D (6 bases). This CDR3 has 15 amino acids. V was clipped by 6 bases and J by 3 bases, with 18 bases between them. Germline CDR1 is SGHTA and CDR2 is FQGNSA. Looking up the rest from reference TRBV7-2 and TRBJ2-7 gives the full variable domain: GAGVSQSPSNKVTEKGKDVELRCDPISGHTALYWYRQSLGQGLEFLIYFQGNSAPDKSGLPSDRFSAERTGGSVSTLTIQRTQQEDSAVYLCASRPRGASDYEQYFGPGTRLTVT.

Only a few counts were recorded for this clone. The chain combines TRBV21-1 with TRBJ2-7; no DNA check was done on the table's D call, TRBD2. TRBV21-1 is a listed pseudogene. The CDR3 runs to 15 residues. The CDR3 DNA reads as TGTGCCAGCAGCAAAGCATTTCGGGGCTCCTACGAGCAGTACTTC. Its protein is CASSKAFRGSYEQYF.

This sequence joins TRBV4-3 and TRBJ1-5; D uncertain. Germline V gene sequence: CDR1 LGHNA, CDR2 YSLEER. V was shortened by 2 bases and J by 2 bases, with 7 bases between the two germline ends. The CDR3 contains 14 residues. DNA for the CDR3: TGCGCCAGCAGCCAATATCCCGGCAATCAGCCCCAGCATTTT. It translates to CASSQYPGNQPQHF.

The genes are TRBV28 and TRBJ1-2; 8 nucleotides match TRBD1. The germline V gene has CDR1 MDHEN and CDR2 SYDVKM. Trimming cost V 2 bases and J 6 bases; bases outside gene matches: 8. The length of the CDR3 is 15 residues. The CDR3 nucleotides read TGTGCCAGCAGTTTAGACCCGGACAGGGAGAATGGCTACACCTTC. This translates into CASSLDPDRENGYTF.

This clone was picked up one time. The genes are TRBV30 and TRBJ1-5, with TRBD1 as a possible D gene (6 bases). The CDR3 is 17 residues long. Germline CDR1 reads GTSNPN; CDR2 reads SVGIG (reference sequence). The V gene lost 2 bases and the J gene lost 4 bases, with 21 bases spanning the gap. The CDR3 nucleotides are TGTGCCTGGAGTTCAGGGGTCTTAGGGGCCTCTAATCAGCCCCAGCATTTT. This encodes CAWSSGVLGASNQPQHF.

The gene calls are TRBV2 and TRBJ1-2; no reliable D call. The CDR3 has 12 amino acids. V was shortened by 2 bases and J by 6 bases, with 7 bases between the two germline ends. Looked up from germline, CDR1 is SNHLY and CDR2 is FYNNEI. This chain's CDR3 is CASSERGNGYTF. CDR3 in DNA: TGTGCCAGCAGTGAACGAGGGAATGGCTACACCTTC.

J is TRBJ2-7 and V is TRBV6-1; TRBD1 is a possible D gene (5 bases). This CDR3 has 13 residues. Germline lookup yields CDR1 MNHNS and CDR2 SASEGT. The V end lost 6 bases, the J end lost 0 bases, and 9 bases lay between the germline ends. The CDR3: CASRDISSYEQYF. The CDR3, as DNA: TGTGCCAGCAGGGACATCAGCTCCTACGAGCAGTACTTC.

The J gene is TRBJ1-3, the V gene TRBV7-2; D call uncertain. Looked up from germline, CDR1 is SGHTA and CDR2 is FQGNSA. V lost 1 base and J lost 0, with 7 bases in between. The CDR3 totals 15 residues. CDR3 in DNA: TGTGCCAGCAGCTTAGTAGCGGGCTCTGGAAACACCATATATTTT. Translated: CASSLVAGSGNTIYF.

V usage is TRBV25-1 and J usage is TRBJ2-7; 9 nucleotides match TRBD2. The CDR3 runs 14 residues. V dropped 4 bases and J dropped 5; count of bases not matched to a gene: 6. Germline lookup yields CDR1 MGHDK and CDR2 SYGVNS. In nucleotides, the CDR3 is TGTGCCAGCAGTGGGCCGGGACTAGCCAACGAGCAGTACTTC. The encoded protein is CASSGPGLANEQYF.

This chain joins TRBV7-2 and TRBJ2-5; perhaps TRBD2 as D (5 bases). This CDR3 is 14 amino acids long. Per the germline V gene, CDR1 is SGHTA and CDR2 is FQGNSA. Deletions cut 4 bases from V and 5 bases from J, with 14 bases between. Here the CDR3 reads CASSSPRGWETQYF. DNA for the CDR3: TGTGCCAGCAGCTCCCCGAGAGGGTGGGAGACCCAGTACTTC.

The chain uses TRBV19 and TRBJ2-7, with 7 bases fitting TRBD1. The junction had 3 bases not matched to a gene; V was cut back by 2 bases and J by 5 bases. There are 13 residues in the CDR3. Germline V gives CDR1 LNHDA, CDR2 SQIVND (reference sequence). The CDR3 is CASSIRGLDEQYF. The CDR3 bases are TGTGCCAGTAGTATAAGGGGGCTGGACGAGCAGTACTTC.

The gene calls are TRBV2 and TRBJ2-5, with D tentatively TRBD2 (6 bases). Gene TRBJ2-7 matches the end of the DNA better, so the J call may be wrong. The CDR3 length is 12 residues. The V gene's germline CDR1 is SNHLY and CDR2 FYNNEI. CDR3 bases: TGTGCCACCAGGAGGGTAACCTACGAGCAGTACTTC. Residues: CATRRVTYEQYF.

This clone was picked up a small number of times. V usage is TRBV28 and J usage is TRBJ1-4; 9 positions agree with TRBD1. With 6 bases clipped from V and 2 bases from J, the junction kept 1 base outside the gene matches. CDR1 is MDHEN and CDR2 is SYDVKM in the germline V gene. The length of the CDR3 is 14 residues. This chain's CDR3 is CASRTGGTNEKLFF. The CDR3 bases are TGTGCCAGCAGGACAGGGGGTACTAATGAAAAACTGTTTTTT.

The sample holds one count of this clone. J is TRBJ2-5 and V is TRBV18, with a possible D match to TRBD2 (5 bases). The closer fit of TRBJ2-7 to the DNA end suggests the J call may be wrong. This CDR3 spans 13 amino acids. Looked up from germline, CDR1 is KGHSH and CDR2 is LQKENI. The CDR3 sequence is CASSPGSSYEQYF. CDR3 coding DNA: TGTGCCAGCTCACCGGGGAGCTCCTACGAGCAGTACTTC.

This chain joins TRBV30 and TRBJ2-4, with 9 positions matching TRBD2. The germline gives CDR1 GTSNPN, CDR2 SVGIG (reference sequence). This CDR3 is 16 amino acids long. J was trimmed by 8 bases and V by 0 bases; bases with no gene match: 11. The CDR3 coding sequence is TGTGCCTGGAGTGTACTAGCTGCGGGGGGGCCGTACATTCAGTACTTC. It translates to CAWSVLAAGGPYIQYF.

The genes are TRBV4-3 and TRBJ2-5, with TRBD2 matching 11 bases. The CDR3 runs 15 residues. The V and J ends lost 1 base and 3 bases, in that order; junction bases with no gene match: 1. CDR1 and CDR2 (germline): LGHNA, YSLEER. CDR3 region: CASSQVLAGEETQYF. Written as DNA, the CDR3 is TGCGCCAGCAGCCAAGTACTAGCGGGAGAAGAGACCCAGTACTTC.